A single sample gave rise to the 21 T cell receptor beta chains below, sequenced in a study of radiotherapy plus CTLA-4 blockade in lung cancer. The assay was immunoSEQ multiplex PCR, and TCRdb's table has in-frame clones only and misses some. The profile covers roughly 30,000 clones, with roughly 71% appearing a single time and 24% taken by the ten largest. Sequenced here: peripheral blood, sampled from a patient treated with radiotherapy plus ipilimumab. Receptors originate from a human donor with non-small cell lung cancer that progressed on radiotherapy plus ipilimumab.

This sequence joins TRBV7-2 and TRBJ1-4; possible D gene TRBD1, 5 bases. This CDR3 is built from 15 residues. Germline assignment: CDR1 SGHTA and CDR2 FQGNSA. Trimming removed 0 bases at V and 3 bases at J, with 8 bases between. CDR3 protein: CASSLAGGANEKLFF. CDR3 in DNA: TGTGCCAGCAGCTTAGCGGGGGGGGCTAATGAAAAACTGTTTTTT.

CDR3 in DNA: TGCGCCAGCAGCTCGGGACAGGGGAACACTGAAGCTTTCTTT. Translating gives CASSSGQGNTEAFF. V and J are TRBV5-1 and TRBJ1-1; 9 bases fit TRBD1. The CDR3 sequence is 14 residues long. Per the germline V gene, CDR1 is SGHRS and CDR2 is YFSETQ. Unmatched junction bases numbered 1, after V lost 3 bases and J lost 1 base.

The chain recombines TRBV2 with TRBJ1-3; TRBD1 matches 8 bases. This CDR3 has 15 amino acids. Unmatched junction bases numbered 6, after V lost 6 bases and J lost 2 bases. Germline CDR1 is SNHLY and CDR2 is FYNNEI. The chain's CDR3 is CASRSQGAPGNTIYF. The CDR3 bases are TGTGCCAGCAGGTCGCAGGGGGCGCCTGGAAACACCATATATTTT.

The chain combines TRBV4-1 with TRBJ1-1; no clear D gene. The CDR3 runs to 14 residues. Germline loops: CDR1 MGHRA, CDR2 YSYEKL. The V gene lost 0 bases and the J gene lost 3 bases, with 8 bases spanning the gap. As DNA, the CDR3 is TGCGCCAGCAGCCAAGATGGGAGTTACACTGAAGCTTTCTTT. Its protein is CASSQDGSYTEAFF.

This clone was observed a handful of times. This chain links TRBV19 with TRBJ2-2; D ambiguous. The ends were cut back, 6 bases at V and 6 bases at J, with 11 bases in the middle. In germline, CDR1 is LNHDA, CDR2 SQIVND (reference sequence). CDR3 length equals 13 residues. The CDR3 region has the DNA TGTGCCAGTAGGTCGTCCGGACCCGGGGAGCTGTTTTTT. Translated: CASRSSGPGELFF.

The chain links TRBV13 to TRBJ2-2; D is undetermined. The ends were cut back, 2 bases at V and 0 bases at J, with 13 bases in the middle. Germline V lookup: CDR1 PRHDT, CDR2 FYEKMQ (reference sequence). The CDR3 extends over 17 amino acids. CDR3 region: CASSLSSRRANTGELFF. CDR3 DNA: TGTGCCAGCAGCTTAAGTTCCCGTAGGGCGAACACCGGGGAGCTGTTTTTT.

The CDR3 coding sequence is TGTGCCAGCAGTTCACAGAGAATTAATGAAAAACTGTTTTTT. It specifies CASSSQRINEKLFF. The V gene is TRBV27, the J gene TRBJ1-4; D call uncertain. The CDR3 loop spans 14 amino acids. The V end was cut by 4 bases, the J end by 4 bases, with 10 bases between. Looked up from germline, CDR1 is MNHEY and CDR2 is SMNVEV (reference sequence).

The chain is built from TRBV11-2 and TRBJ2-7, with TRBD1 matching 8 bases. The length of the CDR3 is 15 residues. V trimming: 5 bases; J trimming: 9 bases; junction bases outside the gene matches: 15. Germline V gives CDR1 SGHAT, CDR2 FQNNGV. The CDR3 nucleotides are TGTGCCAGCAGCCCAGGACAGGGCGTGCTTTTAGGGCAGTACTTC. Translated, it gives CASSPGQGVLLGQYF.

By proportion, this clone is medium-sized. The chain employs TRBV28 and TRBJ2-7, with 11 positions matching TRBD1. With V trimmed by 3 bases and J by 5 bases, 6 bases remained unmatched. CDR3 length equals 15 residues. In germline, CDR1 is MDHEN, CDR2 SYDVKM. In nucleotides, the CDR3 is TGTGCCAGCAGTTTCGAAGGACAGGGGGCCGACGAGCAGTACTTC. Translation gives CASSFEGQGADEQYF.

The V call is TRBV19, the J call TRBJ2-1, with 9 bases fitting TRBD2. The CDR3 sequence is 15 residues long. Germline lookup yields CDR1 LNHDA and CDR2 SQIVND (reference sequence). The V gene end was trimmed by 8 bases and the J gene end by 2 bases; junction bases not matched to a gene: 7. The CDR3 sequence: CASLISGGTYNEQFF. For the CDR3, the DNA is TGTGCCAGTCTCATTAGCGGGGGTACCTACAATGAGCAGTTCTTC. Variable domain in full (rest from reference TRBV19 and TRBJ2-1): DGGITQSPKYLFRKEGQNVTLSCEQNLNHDAMYWYRQDPGQGLRLIYYSQIVNDFQKGDIAEGYSVSREKKESFPLTVTSAQKNPTAFYLCASLISGGTYNEQFFGPGTRLTVL.

V gene TRBV4-2 combines with J gene TRBJ1-6; D gene ambiguous. The V gene lost 0 bases and the J gene lost 7 bases, with 10 bases spanning the gap. The CDR3 contains 15 residues. Germline assignment: CDR1 LGHNA and CDR2 YNFKEQ. CDR3: CASSQDRTPNSPLHF. The CDR3 region has the DNA TGTGCCAGCAGCCAAGATAGGACCCCCAATTCACCCCTCCACTTT.

The rearrangement joins TRBV10-3 to TRBJ1-4, with D perhaps matching TRBD1 (6 bases). Germline V lookup: CDR1 ENHRY, CDR2 SYGVKD. The CDR3 totals 15 residues. V was cut by 0 bases and J by 5 bases, with 10 bases left in between. CDR3 sequence: CAISESGGANEKLFF. DNA for the CDR3: TGTGCCATCAGTGAGTCTGGGGGGGCGAATGAAAAACTGTTTTTT.

The CDR3 region has the DNA TGCGCCAGCAGCCACCTGGAAGGTAACGGCTACACCTTC. Its protein product is CASSHLEGNGYTF. The chain is built from TRBV4-1 and TRBJ1-2; D is uncertain. The CDR3 length is 13 residues. The V gene's germline CDR1 is MGHRA and CDR2 YSYEKL. V was pared by 3 bases and J by 8 bases, with 13 bases between.

This chain connects TRBV4-2 to TRBJ2-3; D may correspond to TRBD1 or TRBD2 (5 bases each). V lost 0 bases and J 4 bases, leaving 17 bases between the germline ends. This CDR3 has 17 amino acids. Per germline, CDR1 LGHNA and CDR2 YNFKEQ. The CDR3, as DNA: TGTGCCAGCAGCCAAGAAGTAAGCCACGGGGCCGCAGATACGCAGTATTTT. Its protein is CASSQEVSHGAADTQYF.

The V gene is TRBV7-6, the J gene TRBJ1-2; D is uncertain. With 5 bases removed from V and 4 bases from J, the gap between germline ends came to 14 bases. Germline V gives CDR1 SGHVS, CDR2 FNYEAQ. This CDR3 is 14 amino acids long. The CDR3, as DNA: TGTGCCAGCAGCGCCTTAGACACGGGCTATGGCTACACCTTC. Its protein is CASSALDTGYGYTF. The whole variable domain, remainder taken from reference TRBV7-6 and TRBJ1-2, is GAGVSQSPRYKVTKRGQDVALRCDPISGHVSLYWYRQALGQGPEFLTYFNYEAQQDKSGLPNDRFSAERPEGSISTLTIQRTEQRDSAMYRCASSALDTGYGYTFGSGTRLTVV.

This clone appeared a single time. V is TRBV28 and J is TRBJ2-7; D remains unclear. Germline values: CDR1 MDHEN, CDR2 SYDVKM. Between the trimmed V and J ends, which lost 2 bases and 2 bases, there was a span of 10 bases. The CDR3 loop spans 14 amino acids. In DNA form, the CDR3 reads TGTGCCAGCAGTTTAGCAACTGTCACCTACGAGCAGTACTTC. Amino acids: CASSLATVTYEQYF.

In this sample, this clone is large. V usage is TRBV28 and J usage is TRBJ2-3, with 8 bases fitting TRBD1. The CDR3 runs 13 residues. The J segment lost 4 bases and the V segment lost 5 bases, leaving 2 bases of the junction unmatched. The V gene's germline CDR1 is MDHEN and CDR2 SYDVKM. The CDR3: CASSGQGPDTQYF. CDR3 nucleotides: TGTGCCAGCAGTGGACAGGGCCCAGATACGCAGTATTTT.

As regards this clone: Because the CDR3's place on the DNA is in doubt, the DNA is left out and the CDR3 is given as listed by TCRdb. The V call is TRBV2, the J call TRBJ2-1; whether TRBD2, the table's D call, matches the DNA was not checked. CDR1 and CDR2 (germline): SNHLY, FYNNEI. Both ends counted, the CDR3 spans 14 residues. The CDR3 here is CASILGLAYNEQFF.

V is TRBV28 and J is TRBJ2-3; TRBD1 matches 9 bases. In germline, CDR1 is MDHEN, CDR2 SYDVKM. Losses at the gene ends were 6 bases for V and 4 bases for J; bases not matched to a gene: 8. The CDR3 extends over 15 amino acids. The CDR3 sequence: CASRKQGAWADTQYF. The CDR3 DNA reads TGTGCCAGCAGAAAACAGGGGGCATGGGCAGATACGCAGTATTTT. Using reference TRBV28 and TRBJ2-3 for the parts outside the CDR3, the full variable domain is DVKVTQSSRYLVKRTGEKVFLECVQDMDHENMFWYRQDPGLGLRLIYFSYDVKMKEKGDIPEGYSVSREKKERFSLILESASTNQTSMYLCASRKQGAWADTQYFGPGTRLTVL.

V gene TRBV7-2 combines with J gene TRBJ2-7; no definite D call. This CDR3 contains 16 residues. Germline assignment: CDR1 SGHTA and CDR2 FQGNSA. V was cut by 0 bases and J by 1 base, with 13 bases left in between. The CDR3 DNA reads TGTGCCAGCAGCTTAGCGAGGCCACTCAGTTCCTACGAGCAGTACTTC. It is translated as CASSLARPLSSYEQYF.

The V and J genes are TRBV15 and TRBJ2-4; 7 bases are a match to TRBD1. CDR3 size: 15 residues. Per germline, CDR1 LNHNV and CDR2 YYDKDF (reference sequence). V trimming: 5 bases; J trimming: 4 bases; junction bases outside the gene matches: 8. CDR3 amino acids: CATSRTTDRKNIQYF. Written as DNA, the CDR3 is TGTGCCACCAGCCGTACCACGGACAGGAAAAACATTCAGTACTTC.